Shown below are 32 T cell receptor beta chains from a single sample sequenced in a study of blood T cell repertoires in COVID-19. The data were produced by immunoSEQ multiplex PCR, yet TCRdb's version contains in-frame clones alone and is incomplete. The sample lists more than 300,000 clones; nearly 90% were seen once. The sequenced sample consisted of peripheral blood. The receptors come from a middle-aged woman with COVID-19, enrolled during active disease.

The chain employs TRBV7-8 and TRBJ2-1; 9 nucleotides match TRBD1. This CDR3 contains 15 residues. Germline V CDR1 and CDR2: SGHVS, FQNEAQ. The trim removed 7 bases at V and 11 bases at J, leaving 15 bases unmatched. The CDR3 spells CASTSGGTGRPQQFF. CDR3 DNA sequence: TGTGCCAGCACGTCAGGGGGGACAGGGAGGCCTCAGCAGTTCTTC.

The rearrangement links TRBV28 to TRBJ2-5; 7 positions match TRBD1. CDR1 and CDR2 (germline): MDHEN, SYDVKM. V lost 4 bases, J lost 5 bases, and 4 bases stayed unmatched. CDR3 length equals 13 residues. CDR3 sequence: CASSSRGWETQYF. The CDR3 DNA follows: TGTGCCAGCAGTTCCAGGGGGTGGGAGACCCAGTACTTC.

A single count supports this clone. V is TRBV18 and J is TRBJ1-2; TRBD1 is a possible D gene (6 bases). The length of the CDR3 is 15 residues. Germline V gene lookup returns CDR1 KGHSH and CDR2 LQKENI. Trimming removed 2 bases from V and 4 bases from J, with 14 bases in between. The CDR3 DNA sequence: TGTGCCAGCTCACCATCCCCGGACAGAGGCTATGGCTACACCTTC. Translating it yields CASSPSPDRGYGYTF.

This clone has a handful of counts. The rearrangement links TRBV7-9 to TRBJ1-5, with D possibly TRBD1 on 6 matching bases. Trimming cost V 1 base and J 4 bases, with 17 bases left between them. This CDR3 region has 17 residues. Germline values: CDR1 SEHNR, CDR2 FQNEAQ (reference sequence). Here the CDR3 reads CASSLEGGPGANQPQHF. The DNA of the CDR3 is TGTGCCAGCAGCTTAGAGGGGGGGCCAGGGGCTAATCAGCCCCAGCATTTT.

The V gene is TRBV7-9, the J gene TRBJ1-2, with D maybe TRBD1 (5 bases). Trimming cost V 3 bases and J 8 bases, with 22 bases left between them. Germline assignment: CDR1 SEHNR and CDR2 FQNEAQ (reference sequence). There are 16 residues in the CDR3. CDR3 protein: CASSFLFWQGGEGYTF. CDR3 in DNA: TGTGCCAGCAGCTTTTTGTTCTGGCAGGGCGGGGAAGGCTACACCTTC.

The chain uses TRBV6-6 and TRBJ1-1; 8 positions match TRBD1. Germline CDR1 reads MNHNY; CDR2 reads SVGAGI (reference sequence). The V and J ends lost 5 bases and 4 bases, in that order; junction bases with no gene match: 15. The CDR3 has 17 amino acids. In nucleotides, the CDR3 is TGTGCCAGCAGTCGATATCCCCCAGACAGGGGCTCCACTGAAGCTTTCTTT. Translated, it gives CASSRYPPDRGSTEAFF.

This clone turned up a few times. The chain joins TRBV19 to TRBJ1-2, with 9 bases lining up with TRBD1. The CDR3 contains 17 residues. J gave up 2 bases and V 5 bases, and 12 bases lay outside the gene matches. Germline assignment: CDR1 LNHDA and CDR2 SQIVND (reference sequence). CDR3 in DNA: TGTGCCAGTAGTCCCGATTTTGGGACAGGGCCAAACTATGGCTACACCTTC. Translated: CASSPDFGTGPNYGYTF.

This chain uses TRBV6-5 with TRBJ2-4; D call uncertain. V was cut by 0 bases and J by 0 bases, with 6 bases left in between. The germline gives CDR1 MNHEY, CDR2 SVGAGI. The CDR3 covers 15 residues. CDR3 protein: CASSYSTVAKNIQYF. In DNA form, the CDR3 reads TGTGCCAGCAGTTACTCCACTGTAGCCAAAAACATTCAGTACTTC.

V and J are TRBV19 and TRBJ1-5; D remains unclear. The V end lost 0 bases, the J end lost 0 bases, and 9 bases lay between the germline ends. The germline CDR1 and CDR2 sequences are LNHDA and SQIVND (reference sequence). The CDR3 extends over 16 amino acids. CDR3 in DNA: TGTGCCAGTAGTATAGAGGCGGATTATAGCAATCAGCCCCAGCATTTT. Protein: CASSIEADYSNQPQHF.

This clone occurred once. V gene TRBV27 combines with J gene TRBJ2-5; maybe TRBD1 (5 bases). Germline lookup yields CDR1 MNHEY and CDR2 SMNVEV (reference sequence). The CDR3 is 12 amino acids. V gave up 6 bases and J gave up 7 bases, with 12 bases separating them. The CDR3 sequence is CASSLGVGTQYF. The CDR3 DNA reads as TGTGCCAGCAGCCTAGGGGTCGGGACCCAGTACTTC.

This chain joins TRBV19 and TRBJ2-1; D may be TRBD2 (5 bases). V lost 10 bases, J lost 10 bases, and 23 bases lay in between. CDR1 LNHDA and CDR2 SQIVND come from the germline V gene (reference sequence). The CDR3 runs 14 residues. Written as DNA, the CDR3 is TGTGCCACCGAACGGGGAAGTAGAGGACGGGAGCAGTTCTTC. Encoded protein: CATERGSRGREQFF.

The chain has TRBV5-5 and TRBJ1-3; D possibly corresponds to TRBD1 (5 bases). Trimming stripped 1 base from V and 0 bases from J, with 8 bases between. CDR1 and CDR2 from the germline V gene are SGHKS and YYEKEE (reference sequence). The CDR3 is 15 residues long. CDR3 residues: CASSLLTGSGNTIYF. The CDR3 nucleotides read TGTGCCAGCAGCTTGCTCACAGGCTCTGGAAACACCATATATTTT.

V gene TRBV15 combines with J gene TRBJ2-3; D perhaps matches TRBD2 (5 bases). V was clipped by 1 base and J by 2 bases, with 7 bases between them. CDR1 is LNHNV, CDR2 YYDKDF, per germline (reference sequence). The CDR3 covers 14 residues. In DNA, the CDR3 is TGTGCCACCAGCAGAGTGGGAGCCACAGATACGCAGTATTTT. Residues: CATSRVGATDTQYF.

The chain is built from TRBV6-2 or TRBV6-3 and TRBJ2-5, with 7 bases matching TRBD1. Germline-derived CDR1 and CDR2 are MNHEY and SVGEGT. Trimming cost V 5 bases and J 4 bases; bases outside gene matches: 7. There are 14 residues in the CDR3. CDR3 loop: CASSRTGQAETQYF. The CDR3 DNA sequence: TGTGCCAGCAGTCGCACCGGACAGGCAGAGACCCAGTACTTC.

This clone was found once. V gene TRBV5-5 combines with J gene TRBJ2-2; possibly TRBD1 for D (6 bases). The germline gives CDR1 SGHKS, CDR2 YYEKEE (reference sequence). The V end was cut by 0 bases, the J end by 6 bases, with 9 bases between. CDR3 size: 14 residues. The CDR3 spells CASSLVWGPGELFF. The CDR3 DNA sequence: TGTGCCAGCAGCTTGGTCTGGGGGCCCGGGGAGCTGTTTTTT.

As to this clone: One junction end does not reproduce the germline sequence, and a read error may be involved. This chain uses TRBV18 with TRBJ2-7; 8 nucleotides align to TRBD1. Per the germline V gene, CDR1 is KGHSH and CDR2 is LQKENI. The CDR3 runs 13 residues. CDR3 in amino acids: CASSSRQGTPRDF. The CDR3 coding sequence is TGTGCCAGCTCATCGCGACAGGGGACTCCTAGGGACTTC.

The CDR3 DNA follows: TGTGCCAGCAGCTTAAACGACAGGGCCTTCCGGGGTGAAAAACTGTTTTTT. This codes for CASSLNDRAFRGEKLFF. The V and J genes are TRBV5-6 and TRBJ1-4; 7 nucleotides line up with TRBD1. The ends lost 2 bases at V and 7 bases at J; junction bases unmatched: 14. Germline V gene sequence: CDR1 SGHDT, CDR2 YYEEEE. The CDR3 spans 17 residues. Full variable domain (rest looked up from reference TRBV5-6 and TRBJ1-4): DAGVTQSPTHLIKTRGQQVTLRCSPKSGHDTVSWYQQALGQGPQFIFQYYEEEERQRGNFPDRFSGHQFPNYSSELNVNALLLGDSALYLCASSLNDRAFRGEKLFFGSGTQLSVL.

The gene calls are TRBV6-5 and TRBJ2-5; D is unclear. Trimming stripped 3 bases from V and 2 bases from J, with 10 bases between. This CDR3 has 14 residues. CDR1 MNHEY and CDR2 SVGAGI come from the germline V gene. In DNA, the CDR3 is TGTGCCAGCAGTTATCTAACCGAACAAGAGACCCAGTACTTC. It encodes CASSYLTEQETQYF.

The chain recombines TRBV2 with TRBJ1-4; a weak D match, TRBD1 (6 bases). Germline CDR1 reads SNHLY; CDR2 reads FYNNEI. The CDR3 has 14 amino acids. V was cut by 5 bases and J by 9 bases, with 16 bases left in between. The CDR3 coding sequence is TGTGCCAGCAGTATGGGGGGGACACTCCAAAAACTGTTTTTT. It is translated as CASSMGGTLQKLFF.

The rearrangement uses TRBV4-3 and TRBJ2-1, with TRBD2 as a possible D gene (5 bases). This CDR3 spans 16 amino acids. The germline CDR1 and CDR2 sequences are LGHNA and YSLEER. Trimming shortened V by 0 bases and J by 4 bases, and 13 bases separated the two germline ends. Here the CDR3 DNA reads TGCGCCAGCAGCCAAGAATCACTAGGGAATTACAATGAGCAGTTCTTC. Protein: CASSQESLGNYNEQFF.

The chain employs TRBV6-5 and TRBJ2-1; 7 bases match TRBD1. The germline V gene encodes CDR1 MNHEY and CDR2 SVGAGI. This CDR3 is built from 16 residues. J was trimmed by 1 base and V by 3 bases; bases with no gene match: 6. CDR3 DNA sequence: TGTGCCAGCAGTTATTTTGCAGGGGGTTCCTACAATGAGCAGTTCTTC. It encodes CASSYFAGGSYNEQFF.

The V gene is TRBV6-2 or TRBV6-3, the J gene TRBJ2-7, with 7 positions matching TRBD1. Losses at the gene ends were 5 bases for V and 4 bases for J; bases not matched to a gene: 8. This CDR3 comprises 14 residues. The germline CDR1 and CDR2 sequences are MNHEY and SVGEGT. The CDR3: CASSLDRANYEQYF. The CDR3 region has the DNA TGTGCCAGCAGTCTAGACAGGGCTAATTACGAGCAGTACTTC.

The chain carries TRBV27 and TRBJ2-7, with D possibly being TRBD1 (7 bases). The V end was cut by 8 bases, the J end by 6 bases, with 20 bases between. This CDR3 has 14 amino acids. The germline V gene encodes CDR1 MNHEY and CDR2 SMNVEV (reference sequence). The CDR3 region is CASAPETGRFEQYF. In DNA form, the CDR3 reads TGTGCCAGCGCTCCTGAGACAGGGAGGTTCGAGCAGTACTTC.

The chain uses TRBV19 and TRBJ1-1, with D possibly TRBD1 on 5 matching bases. Trimming stripped 5 bases from V and 7 bases from J, with 17 bases between. Germline loops: CDR1 LNHDA, CDR2 SQIVND (reference sequence). The CDR3 is 14 amino acids. CDR3 residues: CASSLPDSLSEAFF. The DNA for the CDR3 is TGTGCCAGTAGTCTACCTGACAGTCTCAGTGAAGCTTTCTTT.

The chain is built from TRBV28 and TRBJ1-2; possible D gene TRBD1, 6 bases. This CDR3 is built from 14 residues. The V end was cut by 4 bases, the J end by 4 bases, with 13 bases between. The germline V gene has CDR1 MDHEN and CDR2 SYDVKM. The CDR3 nucleotides are TGTGCCAGCAGTTCCGCCGGGACATTCTATGGCTACACCTTC. Amino acids: CASSSAGTFYGYTF.

The genes are TRBV6-1 and TRBJ2-1; TRBD2 aligns across 11 bases. CDR1 and CDR2 (germline): MNHNS, SASEGT. V gave up 4 bases and J gave up 9 bases; unmatched junction bases: 8. This CDR3 region has 15 residues. The CDR3 DNA reads TGTGCCAGCAGTGTAGCGGGAGGGCCTATGGGTGAGCAGTTCTTC. It encodes CASSVAGGPMGEQFF.

The chain links TRBV7-6 to TRBJ1-1, with D maybe TRBD1 (5 bases). V was shortened by 1 base and J by 1 base, with 10 bases between the two germline ends. CDR1 is SGHVS, CDR2 FNYEAQ, per germline. The CDR3 covers 15 residues. CDR3 bases: TGTGCCAGCAGCTTAGACGCAGGGAAGAACACTGAAGCTTTCTTT. Translation gives CASSLDAGKNTEAFF.

This rearrangement joins TRBV7-2 to TRBJ2-7, with D possibly TRBD1 on 5 matching bases. V was trimmed by 3 bases and J by 3 bases, leaving 9 bases between them. The germline CDR1 and CDR2 sequences are SGHTA and FQGNSA. The CDR3 is 13 amino acids. For the CDR3, the DNA is TGTGCCAGCAGCTTTCAGGGATTCTACGAGCAGTACTTC. Amino acids: CASSFQGFYEQYF.

This chain joins TRBV5-6 and TRBJ1-2; D ambiguous. The V end was cut by 2 bases, the J end by 2 bases, with 10 bases between. The CDR3 covers 14 residues. Germline V lookup: CDR1 SGHDT, CDR2 YYEEEE. In nucleotides, the CDR3 is TGTGCCAGCAGCTTAAAAGGAGTCAACTATGGCTACACCTTC. Its translation is CASSLKGVNYGYTF. Based on the CDR3 plus reference TRBV5-6 and TRBJ1-2, the full variable domain is DAGVTQSPTHLIKTRGQQVTLRCSPKSGHDTVSWYQQALGQGPQFIFQYYEEEERQRGNFPDRFSGHQFPNYSSELNVNALLLGDSALYLCASSLKGVNYGYTFGSGTRLTVV.

CDR3 region: CASSLTPDRGESGNTIYF. In DNA, the CDR3 is TGTGCCAGCAGTCTCACCCCGGACAGGGGAGAGTCTGGAAACACCATATATTTT. This rearrangement joins TRBV27 to TRBJ1-3; 9 bases are shared with TRBD1. V was pared by 5 bases and J by 1 base, with 12 bases of the junction left unmatched. Germline V lookup: CDR1 MNHEY, CDR2 SMNVEV (reference sequence). The CDR3 totals 18 residues.

CDR3 DNA sequence: TGTGCCAGCAGCCCTGAGCGGCAGGAGCTGTTTTTT. It yields the protein CASSPERQELFF. The chain employs TRBV28 and TRBJ2-2; maybe TRBD2 (5 bases). V was shortened by 6 bases and J by 10 bases, with 12 bases between the two germline ends. The CDR3 covers 12 residues. CDR1 is MDHEN, CDR2 SYDVKM, per germline.

This sequence joins TRBV18 and TRBJ2-6; 7 bases align to TRBD1. V was clipped by 6 bases and J by 3 bases; unmatched bases: 8. The CDR3 is made up of 16 amino acids. Looked up from germline, CDR1 is KGHSH and CDR2 is LQKENI. The CDR3 spells CASSPRDRVGANVLTF. CDR3 DNA: TGTGCCAGCTCCCCCCGAGACAGGGTTGGGGCCAACGTCCTGACTTTC.